What follows are 9 T cell receptor beta chains derived from one specimen sequenced in a study of T cells expressing NK-cell markers. TCRdb reworked the 5' RACE reads into one entry per CDR3 protein, no DNA. This sample's clone table lists about 180,000 distinct CDR3 sequences. The sample taken for sequencing was blood T cells: a sorted CD56 or NKG2C T cell subset, CD4+ or CD8+ T cells, or bulk PBMC T cells (not recorded which). The source of these receptors is a man aged 18-75 years in good health.

This chain connects TRBV11-2 to TRBJ2-1; the D call of TRBD2 rests on TCRdb alone, since no DNA is present to check it. Germline V gene data show CDR1 as SGHAT and CDR2 as FQNNGV. The CDR3 runs 15 residues. The CDR3 sequence: CASSLGASGADEQFF.

This rearrangement joins TRBV7-2 to TRBJ2-3; without DNA, the TCRdb call of TRBD1 cannot be checked. In germline, CDR1 is SGHTA, CDR2 FQGNSA. The CDR3 is 14 amino acids. Here the CDR3 reads CASSPGFSPDTQYF.

The chain joins TRBV27 to TRBJ1-6. Germline V gene sequence: CDR1 MNHEY, CDR2 SMNVEV (reference sequence). The CDR3 consists of 12 residues. CDR3 amino acids: CASALLGSPLHF.

This chain joins TRBV29-1 and TRBJ2-6; lacking DNA, the TRBD1 call made by TCRdb goes unchecked. The germline gives CDR1 SQVTM, CDR2 ANQGSEA. The CDR3 covers 14 residues. CDR3 sequence: CSVGTGTGANVLTF.

V is TRBV5-1 and J is TRBJ2-5; the TRBD1 assignment by TCRdb is unverifiable without DNA. Germline assignment: CDR1 SGHRS and CDR2 YFSETQ. The CDR3 contains 16 residues. CDR3 residues: CASSLALDRTDETQYF.

The chain carries TRBV4-2 and TRBJ2-7; TCRdb lists TRBD1, though no DNA is available to test this call. This CDR3 region has 15 residues. CDR1 and CDR2 from the germline V gene are LGHNA and YNFKEQ. This CDR3 is CASSPQGTGTYEQYF.

The rearrangement joins TRBV4-1 to TRBJ2-3. Per germline, CDR1 MGHRA and CDR2 YSYEKL. The CDR3 is 13 residues long. This chain's CDR3 is CASRDRLTDTQYF.

The rearrangement joins TRBV27 to TRBJ2-1; there is no DNA to check the TCRdb D call of TRBD2. The CDR3 contains 18 residues. The germline CDR1 and CDR2 sequences are MNHEY and SMNVEV (reference sequence). The CDR3 is CASSLGWREGSSYNEQFF.

CDR3 residues: CASSSTVDRDEKLFF. V gene TRBV7-8 combines with J gene TRBJ1-4; TCRdb reports TRBD1, a call that lacks DNA to check it against. Germline values: CDR1 SGHVS, CDR2 FQNEAQ. This CDR3 region has 15 residues.